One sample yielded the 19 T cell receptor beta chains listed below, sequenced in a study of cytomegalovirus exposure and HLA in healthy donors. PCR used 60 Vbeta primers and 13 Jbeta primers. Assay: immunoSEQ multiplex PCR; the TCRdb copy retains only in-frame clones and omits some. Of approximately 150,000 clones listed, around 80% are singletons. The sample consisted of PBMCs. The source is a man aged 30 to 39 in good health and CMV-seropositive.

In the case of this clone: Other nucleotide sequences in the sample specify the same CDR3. As DNA, the CDR3 is TGTGCCAGCAGCGTAGTTAGCGGGAGTTACAATGAGCAGTTCTTC. Its protein product is CASSVVSGSYNEQFF. The chain employs TRBV9 and TRBJ2-1; 9 nucleotides align to TRBD2. The CDR3 covers 15 residues. V lost 0 bases, J lost 4 bases, and 2 bases stayed unmatched. Germline CDR1 reads SGDLS; CDR2 reads YYNGEE.

CDR3 nucleotides: TGTGCCAGCAGCTTAGTCCTGACAGCGTCGAAAGAGACCCAGTACTTC. This gives the protein CASSLVLTASKETQYF. The rearrangement links TRBV11-3 to TRBJ2-5, with D possibly matching TRBD1 (5 bases). Trimming left V 1 base short and J 3 bases short, with 15 bases between. This CDR3 has 16 amino acids. Germline V gene sequence: CDR1 SGHNT, CDR2 YENEEA. The variable domain in full, completed from reference TRBV11-3 and TRBJ2-5, reads EAGVVQSPRYKIIEKKQPVAFWCNPISGHNTLYWYLQNLGQGPELLIRYENEEAVDDSQLPKDRFSAERLKGVDSTLKIQPAELGDSAVYLCASSLVLTASKETQYFGPGTRLLVL.

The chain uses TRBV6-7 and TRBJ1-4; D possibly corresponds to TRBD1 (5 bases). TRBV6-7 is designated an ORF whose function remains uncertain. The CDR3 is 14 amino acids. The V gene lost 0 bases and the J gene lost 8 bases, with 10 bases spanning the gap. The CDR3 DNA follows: TGTGCCAGCAGTTACTCGCGGGGGGACGAAAAACTGTTTTTT. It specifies CASSYSRGDEKLFF.

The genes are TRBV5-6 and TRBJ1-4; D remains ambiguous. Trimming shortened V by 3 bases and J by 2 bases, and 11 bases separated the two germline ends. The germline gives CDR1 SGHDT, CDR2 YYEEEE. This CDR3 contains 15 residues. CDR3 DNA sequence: TGTGCCAGCAGCTACAACAAGGAGACTAATGAAAAACTGTTTTTT. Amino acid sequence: CASSYNKETNEKLFF.

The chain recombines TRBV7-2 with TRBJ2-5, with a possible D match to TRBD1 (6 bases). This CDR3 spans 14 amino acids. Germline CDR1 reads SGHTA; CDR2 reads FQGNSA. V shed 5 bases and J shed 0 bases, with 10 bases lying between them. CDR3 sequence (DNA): TGTGCCAGCAGCAAAACAGGGTACCAAGAGACCCAGTACTTC. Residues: CASSKTGYQETQYF.

The CDR3 loop is CASRLAQTSGEPRGSADTQYF. The CDR3 DNA sequence: TGTGCAAGTCGCTTAGCCCAGACTAGCGGGGAGCCAAGGGGTTCCGCAGATACGCAGTATTTT. V and J are TRBV12-2 and TRBJ2-3; TRBD2, the table's D call, lacks a check against the DNA. TRBV12-2 corresponds to a pseudogene. The CDR3 extends over 21 amino acids.

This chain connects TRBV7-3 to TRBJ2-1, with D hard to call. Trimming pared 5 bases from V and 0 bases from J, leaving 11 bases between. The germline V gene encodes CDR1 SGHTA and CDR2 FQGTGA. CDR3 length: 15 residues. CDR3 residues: CASSPQVGSYNEQFF. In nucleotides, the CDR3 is TGTGCCAGCAGCCCTCAGGTGGGCTCCTACAATGAGCAGTTCTTC.

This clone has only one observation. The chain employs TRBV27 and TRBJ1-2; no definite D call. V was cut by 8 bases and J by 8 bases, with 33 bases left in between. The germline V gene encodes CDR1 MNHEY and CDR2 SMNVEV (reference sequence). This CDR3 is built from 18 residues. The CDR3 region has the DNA TGTGCCAGCTTCACCCCAGTTTATACTCTTACCCCGACCGGGGGCTACACCTTC. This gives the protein CASFTPVYTLTPTGGYTF.

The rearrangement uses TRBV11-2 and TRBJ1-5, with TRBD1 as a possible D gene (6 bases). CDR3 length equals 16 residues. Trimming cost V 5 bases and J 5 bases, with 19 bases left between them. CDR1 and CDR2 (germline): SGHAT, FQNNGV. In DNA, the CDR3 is TGTGCCAGCAGCGAAAAAGGGGGTCTGAGAGATCAGCCCCAGCATTTT. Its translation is CASSEKGGLRDQPQHF.

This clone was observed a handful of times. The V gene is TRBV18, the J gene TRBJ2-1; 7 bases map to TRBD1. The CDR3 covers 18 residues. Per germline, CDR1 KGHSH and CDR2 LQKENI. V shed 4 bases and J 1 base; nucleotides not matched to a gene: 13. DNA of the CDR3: TGTGCCAGCTCACACGGACGGACAGGATACCAATCCTACAATGAGCAGTTCTTC. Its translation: CASSHGRTGYQSYNEQFF.

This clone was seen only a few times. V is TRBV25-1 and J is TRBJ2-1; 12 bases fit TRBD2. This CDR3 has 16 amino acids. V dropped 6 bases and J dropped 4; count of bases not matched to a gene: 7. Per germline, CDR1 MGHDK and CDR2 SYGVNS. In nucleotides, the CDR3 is TGTGCCAGCAGGGCTAGCGGGAGGGGCGGGTACAATGAGCAGTTCTTC. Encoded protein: CASRASGRGGYNEQFF.

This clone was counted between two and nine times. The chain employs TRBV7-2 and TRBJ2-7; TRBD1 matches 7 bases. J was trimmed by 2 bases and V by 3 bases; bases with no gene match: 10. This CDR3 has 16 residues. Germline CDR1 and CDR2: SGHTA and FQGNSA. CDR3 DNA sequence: TGTGCCAGCAGCTTGAGGACAGGACTTTCCCCCTACGAGCAGTACTTC. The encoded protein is CASSLRTGLSPYEQYF.

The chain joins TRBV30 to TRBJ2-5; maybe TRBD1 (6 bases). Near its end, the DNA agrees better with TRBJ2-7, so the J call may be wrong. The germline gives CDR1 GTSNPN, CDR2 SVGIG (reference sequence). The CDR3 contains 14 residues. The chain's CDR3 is CAWSPATGSYEQYF. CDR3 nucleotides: TGTGCCTGGAGTCCGGCGACAGGATCCTACGAGCAGTACTTC.

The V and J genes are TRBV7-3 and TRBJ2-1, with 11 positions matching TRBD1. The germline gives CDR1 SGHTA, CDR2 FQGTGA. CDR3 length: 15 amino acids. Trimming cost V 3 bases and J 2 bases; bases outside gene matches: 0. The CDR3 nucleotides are TGTGCCAGCAGCTTGGGACAGGGGGCCTACAATGAGCAGTTCTTC. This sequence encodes CASSLGQGAYNEQFF.

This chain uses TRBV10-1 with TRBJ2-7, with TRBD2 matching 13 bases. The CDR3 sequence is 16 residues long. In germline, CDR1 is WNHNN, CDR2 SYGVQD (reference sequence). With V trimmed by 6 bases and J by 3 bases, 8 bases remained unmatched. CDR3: CASSPAGTSGDYEQYF. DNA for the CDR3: TGCGCCAGCAGCCCAGCGGGGACTAGCGGGGACTACGAGCAGTACTTC.

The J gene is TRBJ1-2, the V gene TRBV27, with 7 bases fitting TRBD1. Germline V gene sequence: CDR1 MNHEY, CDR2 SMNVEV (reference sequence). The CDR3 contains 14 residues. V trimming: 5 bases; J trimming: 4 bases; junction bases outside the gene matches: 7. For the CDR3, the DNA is TGTGCCAGCAGTCCGGCGACAGGGATCTATGGCTACACCTTC. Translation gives CASSPATGIYGYTF.

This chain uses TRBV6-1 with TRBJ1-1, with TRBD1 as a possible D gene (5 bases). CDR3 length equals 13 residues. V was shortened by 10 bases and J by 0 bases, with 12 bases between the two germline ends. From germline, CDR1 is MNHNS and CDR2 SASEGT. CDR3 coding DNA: TGTGCCACCCACAAGGGGATGAACACTGAAGCTTTCTTT. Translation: CATHKGMNTEAFF.

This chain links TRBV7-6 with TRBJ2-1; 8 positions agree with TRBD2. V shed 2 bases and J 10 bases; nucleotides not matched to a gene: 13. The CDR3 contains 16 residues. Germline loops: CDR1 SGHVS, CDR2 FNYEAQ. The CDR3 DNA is TGTGCCAGCAGCTTAACGTATCGACGGGAGGGCGAGGAGCAGTTCTTC. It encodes CASSLTYRREGEEQFF.

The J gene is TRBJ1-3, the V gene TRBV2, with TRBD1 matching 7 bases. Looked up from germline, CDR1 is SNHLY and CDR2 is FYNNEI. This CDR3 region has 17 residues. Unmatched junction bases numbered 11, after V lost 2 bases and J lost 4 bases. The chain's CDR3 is CASSERLQTGLGNTIYF. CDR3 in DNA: TGTGCCAGCAGTGAACGACTCCAGACAGGGCTGGGAAACACCATATATTTT.